These 20 T cell receptor beta chains came from one sample sequenced in a study of blood T cell repertoires in COVID-19. Method: immunoSEQ multiplex PCR; TCRdb's copy keeps in-frame clones and lacks some. The profile covers 150,000 to 200,000 clones, with roughly 89% appearing a single time and 3.2% taken by the ten largest. The sequenced sample was PBMCs or T cells enriched from blood (not recorded which). All receptors come from a woman aged 25 to 39 who had been exposed to COVID-19.

This clone was observed a handful of times. This rearrangement joins TRBV6-1 to TRBJ2-7; perhaps TRBD1 as D (6 bases). Germline CDR1 and CDR2: MNHNS and SASEGT. V was shortened by 3 bases and J by 2 bases, with 8 bases between the two germline ends. This CDR3 contains 13 residues. CDR3 nucleotide sequence: TGTGCCAGCAGTGATACAGGGACCTACGAGCAGTACTTC. Translation: CASSDTGTYEQYF.

This rearrangement joins TRBV27 to TRBJ1-4; D is ambiguous. V dropped 7 bases and J dropped 1 base, with 10 bases sitting between them. The CDR3 runs 14 residues. Germline assignment: CDR1 MNHEY and CDR2 SMNVEV (reference sequence). The chain's CDR3 is CASKVGRTNEKLFF. CDR3 nucleotides: TGTGCCAGCAAGGTGGGGAGAACTAATGAAAAACTGTTTTTT.

The chain recombines TRBV9 with TRBJ1-2; 7 nucleotides match TRBD1. J was trimmed by 2 bases and V by 3 bases; bases with no gene match: 7. Germline assignment: CDR1 SGDLS and CDR2 YYNGEE. This CDR3 contains 15 residues. The CDR3 DNA follows: TGTGCCAGCAGCGATCCGGACAGGAAAAACTATGGCTACACCTTC. Translated, it gives CASSDPDRKNYGYTF.

The V gene is TRBV2, the J gene TRBJ1-2; D is ambiguous. V was clipped by 8 bases and J by 3 bases, with 13 bases between them. This CDR3 is 13 amino acids long. Germline-derived CDR1 and CDR2 are SNHLY and FYNNEI. The CDR3 sequence is CASGPDKDYGYTF. CDR3 bases: TGTGCCAGCGGGCCGGATAAAGACTATGGCTACACCTTC.

The chain links TRBV6-5 to TRBJ2-5, with TRBD1 identical over 9 bases. This CDR3 spans 14 amino acids. V was pared by 6 bases and J by 2 bases, with 4 bases of the junction left unmatched. Germline CDR1 and CDR2: MNHEY and SVGAGI. CDR3 DNA sequence: TGTGCCAGCAGGCGACAGGGGGAACAAGAGACCCAGTACTTC. Translation: CASRRQGEQETQYF.

The rearrangement uses TRBV2 and TRBJ2-5, with a possible D match to TRBD2 (6 bases). Germline loops: CDR1 SNHLY, CDR2 FYNNEI. This CDR3 region has 14 residues. Trimming left V 4 bases short and J 3 bases short, with 12 bases between. CDR3 protein: CASSVHGGKETQYF. For the CDR3, the DNA is TGTGCCAGCAGTGTTCACGGGGGAAAAGAGACCCAGTACTTC.

This sequence joins TRBV30 and TRBJ2-1; the D gene is possibly TRBD1 (7 bases). The CDR3 is 16 amino acids. V shed 5 bases and J shed 1 base, with 18 bases lying between them. In germline, CDR1 is GTSNPN, CDR2 SVGIG (reference sequence). The CDR3 region has the DNA TGTGCCTGGCTGGGCAGGGGGGCCCTATCCTACAATGAGCAGTTCTTC. Protein: CAWLGRGALSYNEQFF.

This CDR3 is CASSPSGGYETQYF. The DNA for the CDR3 is TGTGCCAGCAGCCCAAGCGGGGGTTATGAGACCCAGTACTTC. This chain links TRBV7-2 with TRBJ2-5, with TRBD2 matching 8 bases. V lost 5 bases, J lost 5 bases, and 7 bases stayed unmatched. Germline CDR1 SGHTA, CDR2 FQGNSA. This CDR3 has 14 amino acids.

The chain links TRBV14 to TRBJ2-5; D is perhaps TRBD2 (5 bases). This CDR3 is 16 amino acids long. Deletions cut 1 base from V and 2 bases from J, with 14 bases between. The germline V gene has CDR1 SGHDN and CDR2 FVKESK. Here the CDR3 DNA reads TGTGCCAGCAGCCAAGGAGAGGCGGGCCTACAAGAGACCCAGTACTTC. It is translated as CASSQGEAGLQETQYF.

This chain connects TRBV19 to TRBJ2-5; 7 bases align to TRBD2. V lost 7 bases to trimming and J lost 2 bases; unmatched junction nucleotides: 13. The CDR3 has 16 amino acids. From germline, CDR1 is LNHDA and CDR2 SQIVND (reference sequence). CDR3 in amino acids: CASTPRSGAQQETQYF. CDR3 coding DNA: TGTGCCAGTACCCCCCGAAGCGGGGCCCAACAAGAGACCCAGTACTTC.

The chain couples TRBV12-2 to TRBJ2-3; the table's D gene call, TRBD2, was not cross checked with the DNA. TRBV12-2 is flagged as a pseudogene. The CDR3 is 18 residues long. The CDR3 spells CASRLVGRRGVQNDTQYF. The CDR3 bases are TGTGCAAGTCGCTTAGTAGGTCGGCGGGGTGTCCAGAATGATACGCAGTATTTT.

The chain uses TRBV9 and TRBJ2-1, with 8 bases matching TRBD1. CDR1 and CDR2 (germline): SGDLS, YYNGEE. This CDR3 spans 16 amino acids. Losses at the gene ends were 2 bases for V and 3 bases for J; bases not matched to a gene: 7. CDR3 sequence: CASSVGSGQGYNEQFF. The CDR3 bases are TGTGCCAGCAGCGTGGGGTCTGGACAGGGCTACAATGAGCAGTTCTTC.

The chain employs TRBV5-1 and TRBJ1-1; 8 nucleotides line up with TRBD1. The CDR3 runs 15 residues. In germline, CDR1 is SGHRS, CDR2 YFSETQ. The J segment lost 4 bases and the V segment lost 1 base, leaving 6 bases of the junction unmatched. The CDR3 spells CASSLRGQAGTEAFF. CDR3 coding DNA: TGCGCCAGCAGCTTGAGGGGACAGGCCGGCACTGAAGCTTTCTTT.

The chain couples TRBV7-9 to TRBJ2-1; 11 bases match TRBD1. The CDR3 contains 14 residues. The V and J ends lost 5 bases and 10 bases, in that order; junction bases with no gene match: 7. Germline values: CDR1 SEHNR, CDR2 FQNEAQ (reference sequence). In nucleotides, the CDR3 is TGTGCCAGCAGCCTGGACAGGGGGCTTAACGAGCAGTTCTTC. Protein: CASSLDRGLNEQFF. Using reference TRBV7-9 and TRBJ2-1 for the parts outside the CDR3, the full variable domain is DTGVSQNPRHKITKRGQNVTFRCDPISEHNRLYWYRQTLGQGPEFLTYFQNEAQLEKSRLLSDRFSAERPKGSFSTLEIQRTEQGDSAMYLCASSLDRGLNEQFFGPGTRLTVL.

In its sample, this clone was seen a few times. The gene calls are TRBV7-2 and TRBJ1-2; the match to TRBD1 covers 11 bases. The germline V gene has CDR1 SGHTA and CDR2 FQGNSA. There are 14 residues in the CDR3. The trim removed 7 bases at V and 4 bases at J, leaving 5 bases unmatched. CDR3 residues: CASTTGQGGYGYTF. Here the CDR3 DNA reads TGTGCCAGCACCACGGGACAGGGGGGCTATGGCTACACCTTC.

The rearrangement uses TRBV7-3 and TRBJ2-4; a possible D gene is TRBD1 (6 bases). Germline CDR1 and CDR2: SGHTA and FQGTGA. The CDR3 sequence is 17 residues long. V gave up 2 bases and J gave up 3 bases, with 17 bases separating them. The CDR3 loop reads CASSLGLGGPGKNIQYF. CDR3 bases: TGTGCCAGCAGCTTAGGCCTAGGGGGACCTGGCAAAAACATTCAGTACTTC.

The chain has TRBV6-5 and TRBJ1-5; 11 bases agree with TRBD1. There are 14 residues in the CDR3. V gave up 8 bases and J gave up 2 bases; unmatched junction bases: 2. CDR1 and CDR2 from the germline V gene are MNHEY and SVGAGI. CDR3 in amino acids: CASGTGGGNQPQHF. In nucleotides, the CDR3 is TGTGCCAGCGGGACAGGGGGAGGCAATCAGCCCCAGCATTTT.

The chain uses TRBV4-1 and TRBJ1-4; no clear D. There are 16 residues in the CDR3. Trimming cost V 0 bases and J 0 bases, with 8 bases left between them. Germline values: CDR1 MGHRA, CDR2 YSYEKL. CDR3 region: CASSQDEAATNEKLFF. CDR3 DNA: TGCGCCAGCAGCCAAGATGAGGCAGCAACTAATGAAAAACTGTTTTTT.

The genes are TRBV24-1 and TRBJ2-5; 8 bases are a match to TRBD1. Per germline, CDR1 KGHDR and CDR2 SFDVKD. The CDR3 totals 17 residues. V was clipped by 9 bases and J by 5 bases; unmatched bases: 19. The CDR3 reads CATGINRDRLIGETQYF. The CDR3 DNA sequence: TGTGCCACCGGAATAAACCGGGACAGGCTCATCGGGGAGACCCAGTACTTC.

The chain employs TRBV15 and TRBJ1-2; 8 bases match TRBD1. The CDR3 runs to 15 residues. Germline trimming cut 1 base from V and 7 bases from J; bases unmatched to any gene: 8. Germline V gives CDR1 LNHNV, CDR2 YYDKDF (reference sequence). CDR3 DNA sequence: TGTGCCACCAGCAGAGGTGGGACAGGATCTGGTGGCTACACCTTC. It yields the protein CATSRGGTGSGGYTF.